Listed here are 32 T cell receptor beta chains from one sample, sequenced in a study of identical twins. One entry per CDR3 protein results from TCRdb running MiXCR on the 5' RACE reads. Here the sample spans 500,000 to 550,000 distinct CDR3 sequences, 20% to 25% being singletons. In addition, the sample was reused for a study of yellow fever vaccine responses in identical twins.

The sequencing sample was made of CD4+ T cells sorted from blood. The receptors shown here come from a woman between 18 and 29 years old in good health.

This chain connects TRBV12-3 or TRBV12-4 to TRBJ2-1; 9 bases agree with TRBD2. This CDR3 is 16 amino acids long. Trimming cost V 6 bases and J 0 bases; bases outside gene matches: 6. DNA for the CDR3: TGTGCCAGCAGACCTAGCGGGAAAAGCTCCTACAATGAGCAGTTCTTC. Its translation is CASRPSGKSSYNEQFF.

V and J are TRBV19 and TRBJ2-7, with D possibly TRBD1 on 5 matching bases. V dropped 4 bases and J dropped 4 bases, with 17 bases sitting between them. Looked up from germline, CDR1 is LNHDA and CDR2 is SQIVND (reference sequence). This CDR3 is 15 amino acids long. The chain's CDR3 is CASSRTSWNNYEQYF. As DNA, the CDR3 is TGTGCCAGTAGTAGGACAAGTTGGAACAATTACGAGCAGTACTTC.

The chain employs TRBV18 and TRBJ2-1, with D tentatively TRBD1 (5 bases). Trimming took 5 bases from V and 5 from J, leaving 13 bases between them. Germline V gene sequence: CDR1 KGHSH, CDR2 LQKENI. There are 14 residues in the CDR3. CDR3 amino acids: CASSADRTNNEQFF. DNA of the CDR3: TGTGCCAGCTCAGCCGACAGAACGAACAATGAGCAGTTCTTC.

The V call is TRBV18, the J call TRBJ2-2; possibly TRBD1 for D (5 bases). V shed 3 bases and J shed 1 base, with 9 bases lying between them. The CDR3 is 15 amino acids. The germline CDR1 and CDR2 sequences are KGHSH and LQKENI. CDR3 DNA: TGTGCCAGCTCACCTATTACAGGGAACACCGGGGAGCTGTTTTTT. Its protein is CASSPITGNTGELFF. Full variable domain (remainder filled in from reference TRBV18 and TRBJ2-2): NAGVMQNPRHLVRRRGQEARLRCSPMKGHSHVYWYRQLPEEGLKFMVYLQKENIIDESGMPKERFSAEFPKEGPSILRIQQVVRGDSAAYFCASSPITGNTGELFFGEGSRLTVL.

The sample holds many counts of this clonotype. This chain links TRBV7-9 with TRBJ1-4, with D possibly being TRBD1 (5 bases). Germline CDR1 is SEHNR and CDR2 is FQNEAQ (reference sequence). CDR3 length: 15 residues. The V end was cut by 5 bases, the J end by 3 bases, with 13 bases between. The CDR3 loop is CASSPAGVPNEKLFF. The CDR3 nucleotides are TGTGCCAGCAGCCCCGCGGGGGTCCCTAATGAAAAACTGTTTTTT.

The chain combines TRBV20-1 with TRBJ2-7; 7 positions match TRBD1. The CDR3 has 11 amino acids. The V and J ends lost 3 bases and 7 bases, in that order; junction bases with no gene match: 3. Germline V gene lookup returns CDR1 DFQATT and CDR2 SNEGSKA (reference sequence). This CDR3 reads CSASRGKEQYF. The CDR3 DNA is TGCAGTGCTAGCAGGGGGAAGGAGCAGTACTTC.

The chain is built from TRBV6-5 and TRBJ2-7, with D uncertain. V was trimmed by 0 bases and J by 5 bases, leaving 20 bases between them. This CDR3 has 17 amino acids. Per the germline V gene, CDR1 is MNHEY and CDR2 is SVGAGI. CDR3 amino acids: CASSYSLMPGIANEQYF. CDR3 nucleotide sequence: TGTGCCAGCAGTTACTCGTTAATGCCTGGGATCGCGAACGAGCAGTACTTC.

This clonotype was observed a few times. V is TRBV3-1 and J is TRBJ2-1; TRBD1 agrees at 8 bases. CDR3 length: 16 amino acids. The germline gives CDR1 LGHDT, CDR2 YNNKEL (reference sequence). Trimming took 0 bases from V and 7 from J; bases not matched to a gene: 8. The CDR3 sequence: CASSQEWAGGKNEQFF. The CDR3 DNA is TGTGCCAGCAGCCAAGAGTGGGCAGGGGGCAAGAATGAGCAGTTCTTC.

This clonotype was detected only a few times. CDR3 bases: TGCAGCGCCTGGGGGTCGGACAGGGTGGGGAATGAGCAGTTCTTC. This translates into CSAWGSDRVGNEQFF. This rearrangement joins TRBV29-1 to TRBJ2-1; 8 bases are shared with TRBD1. Germline CDR1 is SQVTM and CDR2 is ANQGSEA. Losses at the gene ends were 7 bases for V and 7 bases for J; bases not matched to a gene: 15. The length of the CDR3 is 15 residues.

This clonotype was seen a handful of times. V and J are TRBV27 and TRBJ2-5, with a possible D match to TRBD1 (5 bases). This CDR3 has 16 residues. In germline, CDR1 is MNHEY, CDR2 SMNVEV (reference sequence). Deletions cut 6 bases from V and 2 bases from J, with 19 bases between. The CDR3 loop is CASRQRAGARQETQYF. The CDR3 nucleotides read TGTGCCAGCAGGCAAAGGGCTGGGGCCCGGCAAGAGACCCAGTACTTC.

The chain couples TRBV7-6 to TRBJ1-1; no clear D. CDR1 is SGHVS and CDR2 is FNYEAQ in the germline V gene. V was pared by 0 bases and J by 0 bases, with 11 bases between. The CDR3 totals 16 residues. CDR3 loop: CASSLATESMNTEAFF. The CDR3 nucleotides are TGTGCCAGCAGCTTAGCTACAGAATCCATGAACACTGAAGCTTTCTTT.

This clonotype has more than one count but fewer than ten. J is TRBJ2-1 and V is TRBV5-1; 8 positions agree with TRBD1. J was trimmed by 9 bases and V by 0 bases; bases with no gene match: 5. The CDR3 is made up of 14 amino acids. The germline gives CDR1 SGHRS, CDR2 YFSETQ. As DNA, the CDR3 is TGCGCCAGCAGCTTGGGGACAGGGTTAGGTGAGCAGTTCTTC. Translated, it gives CASSLGTGLGEQFF.

The CDR3 is CASSLRGVSRGTDTQYF. CDR3 in DNA: TGTGCCAGCAGTTTAAGGGGGGTTTCCAGGGGCACAGATACGCAGTATTTT. The J gene is TRBJ2-3, the V gene TRBV12-3 or TRBV12-4; D possibly uses TRBD1 or TRBD2 (6 bases each). The V end lost 2 bases, the J end lost 1 base, and 16 bases lay between the germline ends. This CDR3 is 17 amino acids long.

This clonotype occurred a few times. This chain connects TRBV28 to TRBJ2-1; 7 bases map to TRBD1. The V and J ends lost 4 bases and 0 bases, in that order; junction bases with no gene match: 6. The germline CDR1 and CDR2 sequences are MDHEN and SYDVKM. The CDR3 is 16 amino acids. The CDR3 loop is CASSSRGYSSYNEQFF. The CDR3 DNA reads TGTGCCAGCAGTTCCAGGGGGTATAGCTCCTACAATGAGCAGTTCTTC.

This clonotype has a handful of counts. The chain joins TRBV20-1 to TRBJ2-1; 10 bases fit TRBD2. The junction had 4 bases not matched to a gene; V was cut back by 4 bases and J by 4 bases. In germline, CDR1 is DFQATT, CDR2 SNEGSKA (reference sequence). This CDR3 has 14 amino acids. CDR3 DNA: TGCAGTGCTACTAGCGGGAGTGTTTACAATGAGCAGTTCTTC. Protein product: CSATSGSVYNEQFF.

At least ten counts were recorded for this clonotype. The chain is built from TRBV12-3 or TRBV12-4 and TRBJ2-5; D is uncertain. The CDR3 runs to 12 residues. The V gene lost 5 bases and the J gene lost 3 bases, with 7 bases spanning the gap. CDR3 residues: CASSRTEETQYF. In nucleotides, the CDR3 is TGTGCCAGCAGTCGGACGGAAGAGACCCAGTACTTC.

This clonotype was counted only a few times. The rearrangement joins TRBV12-3 or TRBV12-4 to TRBJ1-6, with TRBD1 matching over 7 bases. The CDR3 runs to 16 residues. V shed 7 bases and J 9 bases; nucleotides not matched to a gene: 15. DNA for the CDR3: TGTGCCAGCACCACCTCTCGACAGGGAAATCGTTCACCCCTCCACTTT. Translating it yields CASTTSRQGNRSPLHF.

The CDR3 region is CASSQGPNWDEKLFF. The DNA of the CDR3 is TGTGCCAGCAGCCAAGGCCCCAACTGGGATGAAAAACTGTTTTTT. V is TRBV4-2 and J is TRBJ1-4, with D hard to call. Deletions cut 1 base from V and 6 bases from J, with 12 bases between. This CDR3 has 15 residues. Germline lookup yields CDR1 LGHNA and CDR2 YNFKEQ.

This clonotype showed up just a few times. This chain joins TRBV15 and TRBJ2-2; D remains ambiguous. This CDR3 region has 15 residues. The V gene lost 0 bases and the J gene lost 1 base, with 6 bases spanning the gap. CDR1 is LNHNV, CDR2 YYDKDF, per germline (reference sequence). The DNA for the CDR3 is TGTGCCACCAGCAGAGATCTGGAGAACACCGGGGAGCTGTTTTTT. Translated: CATSRDLENTGELFF.

The rearrangement uses TRBV7-9 and TRBJ2-7; 12 positions match TRBD2. The CDR3 is 15 amino acids. J was trimmed by 5 bases and V by 4 bases; bases with no gene match: 6. The germline V gene has CDR1 SEHNR and CDR2 FQNEAQ (reference sequence). The CDR3, as DNA: TGTGCCAGCAGCTCCACTAGCGGGAGGAGGGACGAGCAGTACTTC. The encoded protein is CASSSTSGRRDEQYF.

The chain uses TRBV18 and TRBJ1-5; D uncertain. The CDR3 is made up of 13 amino acids. Trimming pared 5 bases from V and 7 bases from J, leaving 12 bases between. The germline V gene encodes CDR1 KGHSH and CDR2 LQKENI. CDR3 sequence: CASSATEIQPQHF. The CDR3 nucleotides are TGTGCCAGCTCAGCCACAGAAATCCAGCCCCAGCATTTT.

V is TRBV12-3 or TRBV12-4 and J is TRBJ1-5; no reliable D call. The germline V and J ends were trimmed by 2 bases and 4 bases, with 6 bases remaining between them. The CDR3 length is 13 residues. The chain's CDR3 is CASSLNENQPQHF. The CDR3 DNA reads as TGTGCCAGCAGTTTAAATGAGAATCAGCCCCAGCATTTT.

The chain joins TRBV10-3 to TRBJ1-1, with 7 bases fitting TRBD1. Trimming took 8 bases from V and 0 from J; bases not matched to a gene: 3. This CDR3 comprises 13 residues. Germline V gene lookup returns CDR1 ENHRY and CDR2 SYGVKD. The CDR3 is CAIGDSMNTEAFF. CDR3 in DNA: TGTGCCATCGGGGACAGCATGAACACTGAAGCTTTCTTT.

This chain links TRBV20-1 with TRBJ2-3, with 13 bases fitting TRBD2. Germline V gene lookup returns CDR1 DFQATT and CDR2 SNEGSKA (reference sequence). The CDR3 extends over 16 amino acids. V lost 5 bases to trimming and J lost 1 base; unmatched junction nucleotides: 6. CDR3 nucleotides: TGCAGTGCTCCTCCGGGGACTAGCGGGGGCACAGATACGCAGTATTTT. Translating gives CSAPPGTSGGTDTQYF.

The CDR3, as DNA: TGCAGCGTTGTCGAGGGGGGGAAGGAAAAACTGTTTTTT. Protein: CSVVEGGKEKLFF. The J gene is TRBJ1-4, the V gene TRBV29-1; a possible D gene is TRBD1 (6 bases). The V end was cut by 4 bases, the J end by 8 bases, with 14 bases between. The CDR3 runs to 13 residues. Germline lookup yields CDR1 SQVTM and CDR2 ANQGSEA.

The chain links TRBV25-1 to TRBJ1-1; a weak D match, TRBD1 (5 bases). Trimming cost V 3 bases and J 4 bases, with 21 bases left between them. Germline CDR1 and CDR2: MGHDK and SYGVNS. The CDR3 is 17 residues long. DNA of the CDR3: TGTGCCAGCAGTGATGACGGCTATAGGGACGGTCCCACTGAAGCTTTCTTT. Residues: CASSDDGYRDGPTEAFF. Drawing the rest from reference TRBV25-1 and TRBJ1-1, the complete variable domain is EADIYQTPRYLVIGTGKKITLECSQTMGHDKMYWYQQDPGMELHLIHYSYGVNSTEKGDLSSESTVSRIRTEHFPLTLESARPSHTSQYLCASSDDGYRDGPTEAFFGQGTRLTVV.

The chain recombines TRBV28 with TRBJ2-3; perhaps TRBD2 as D (5 bases). CDR1 MDHEN and CDR2 SYDVKM come from the germline V gene. V shed 6 bases and J shed 2 bases, with 12 bases lying between them. This CDR3 contains 14 residues. The CDR3 DNA follows: TGTGCCAGCAGGGAAGGACTCGTCACAGATACGCAGTATTTT. Translating gives CASREGLVTDTQYF.

This sequence joins TRBV10-3 and TRBJ2-1, with unresolved D. Germline V gene data show CDR1 as ENHRY and CDR2 as SYGVKD. The ends were cut back, 6 bases at V and 8 bases at J, with 17 bases in the middle. This CDR3 comprises 14 residues. CDR3 nucleotides: TGTGCCATCAGGGCCGGGCCCCCGGCGGATGAGCAGTTCTTC. Encoded protein: CAIRAGPPADEQFF.

The chain employs TRBV2 and TRBJ2-1; TRBD2 is a possible D gene (5 bases). Germline CDR1 is SNHLY and CDR2 is FYNNEI. The CDR3 totals 18 residues. V lost 0 bases and J lost 3, with 18 bases in between. The DNA for the CDR3 is TGTGCCAGCAGTGAAGCGCTAGTGAGGAGGAGAAACTACAATGAGCAGTTCTTC. It codes for CASSEALVRRRNYNEQFF.

Here the CDR3 reads CASNLLAVDTQYF. The DNA for the CDR3 is TGTGCCAGCAATCTTTTAGCGGTAGATACGCAGTATTTT. J is TRBJ2-3 and V is TRBV6-6; tentative D call: TRBD2 (6 bases). CDR1 and CDR2 from the germline V gene are MNHNY and SVGAGI (reference sequence). Trimming left V 7 bases short and J 5 bases short, with 13 bases between. This CDR3 is built from 13 residues.

Details on this clonotype: A junction boundary mismatches the germline segment, possibly from a read error. The rearrangement uses TRBV20-1 and TRBJ2-2; 7 bases are shared with TRBD1. Germline V gene lookup returns CDR1 DFQATT and CDR2 SNEGSKA (reference sequence). The CDR3 loop spans 15 amino acids. Written as DNA, the CDR3 is TGCAGCGCTAGATTCGGGACAGCGAACACCGGGGAGCTGTTTTTT. Amino acids: CSARFGTANTGELFF.

The chain links TRBV24-1 to TRBJ2-5, with D unclear. The CDR3 spans 15 residues. Germline CDR1 is KGHDR and CDR2 is SFDVKD. V lost 3 bases and J lost 0, with 10 bases in between. CDR3 protein: CATSDPSRDQETQYF. CDR3 DNA: TGTGCCACCAGTGATCCCTCAAGGGACCAAGAGACCCAGTACTTC.